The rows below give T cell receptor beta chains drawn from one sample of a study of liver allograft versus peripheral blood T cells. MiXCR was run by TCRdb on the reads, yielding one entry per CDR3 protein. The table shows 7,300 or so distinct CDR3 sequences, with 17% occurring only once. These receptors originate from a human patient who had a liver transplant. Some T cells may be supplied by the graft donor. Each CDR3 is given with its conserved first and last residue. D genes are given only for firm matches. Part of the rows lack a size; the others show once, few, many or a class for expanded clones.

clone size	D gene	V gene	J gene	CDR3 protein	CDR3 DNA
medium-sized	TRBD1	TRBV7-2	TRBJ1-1	CASSRSGTGYNEAFF	TGTGCCAGCAGCAGATCCGGGACAGGGTATAATGAAGCTTTCTTT
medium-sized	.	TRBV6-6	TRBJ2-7	CASREQGEYEQYF	TGTGCCAGCAGGGAACAGGGAGAATACGAGCAGTACTTC
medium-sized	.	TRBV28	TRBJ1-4	CASSLPGATNEKLFF	TGTGCCAGCAGTTTACCCGGGGCAACTAATGAAAAACTGTTTTTT
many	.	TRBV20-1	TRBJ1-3	CSARGPEGAPRSGNTIYF	TGCAGTGCTAGAGGACCTGAGGGAGCCCCCCGCTCTGGAAACACCATATATTTT
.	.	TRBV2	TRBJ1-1	CASIWGGQSTEAFF	TGTGCCAGCATTTGGGGGGGGCAGAGCACTGAAGCTTTCTTT
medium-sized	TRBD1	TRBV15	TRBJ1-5	CATSSGRGQGGGQPQHF	TGTGCCACCAGCAGTGGGAGGGGACAGGGAGGCGGGCAGCCCCAGCATTTT
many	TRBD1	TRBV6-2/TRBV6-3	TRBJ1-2	CASVTGQGVSGYTF	TGTGCCAGCGTCACGGGACAGGGAGTTTCTGGCTACACCTTC
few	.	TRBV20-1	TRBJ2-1	CSAGGGRFSNEQFF	TGCAGCGCAGGGGGGGGAAGGTTTTCCAATGAGCAGTTCTTC
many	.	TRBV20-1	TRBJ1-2	CSASRVGLKSGYTF	TGCAGTGCTAGCCGGGTCGGGTTGAAGTCAGGCTACACCTTC
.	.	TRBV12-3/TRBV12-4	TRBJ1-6	CASSSRGGNSPLHF	TGTGCCAGCAGTTCGAGAGGAGGGAATTCACCCCTCCACTTT
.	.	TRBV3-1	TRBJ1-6	CASSQEWRAGHNSPLHF	TGTGCCAGCAGCCAAGAGTGGCGGGCAGGGCATAATTCACCCCTCCACTTT